A single sample gave rise to the 32 T cell receptor beta chains below, sequenced in a study of control samples from healthy donors and cancer patients. This table comes from immunoSEQ multiplex PCR, and its TCRdb copy is limited to in-frame clones, with some not included. The profile shows some 130,000 clones, roughly 92% of them singletons. The sequencing sample was made of blood. The receptors stem from a man aged 30 to 45 in good health.

This clone was seen only once. The chain employs TRBV6-4 and TRBJ1-5; possibly TRBD1 for D (5 bases). The CDR3 length is 13 residues. Trimming removed 6 bases from V and 6 bases from J, with 12 bases in between. Germline lookup yields CDR1 MRHNA and CDR2 SNTAGT. This CDR3 is CASSLGGGQPQHF. The CDR3 DNA is TGTGCCAGCAGCCTAGGTGGGGGTCAGCCCCAGCATTTT.

The chain employs TRBV5-4 and TRBJ2-7; 11 positions match TRBD2. V was clipped by 4 bases and J by 0 bases; unmatched bases: 9. The V gene's germline CDR1 is SGHNT and CDR2 YYREEE (reference sequence). CDR3 length: 17 residues. CDR3: CASSRRLAGTHSYEQYF. As DNA, the CDR3 is TGTGCCAGCAGCCGAAGACTAGCGGGAACACACTCCTACGAGCAGTACTTC.

The genes are TRBV7-9 and TRBJ2-3, with 8 nucleotides matching TRBD1. Germline V gene sequence: CDR1 SEHNR, CDR2 FQNEAQ (reference sequence). The CDR3 totals 14 residues. Unmatched junction bases numbered 5, after V lost 6 bases and J lost 3 bases. The CDR3, as DNA: TGTGCCAGCAGTTCGGACAGGGAAACAGATACGCAGTATTTT. This translates into CASSSDRETDTQYF. The complete variable domain, with remaining parts taken from reference TRBV7-9 and TRBJ2-3, reads DTGVSQNPRHKITKRGQNVTFRCDPISEHNRLYWYRQTLGQGPEFLTYFQNEAQLEKSRLLSDRFSAERPKGSFSTLEIQRTEQGDSAMYLCASSSDRETDTQYFGPGTRLTVL.

The rearrangement links TRBV10-3 to TRBJ2-7; TRBD1 aligns across 10 bases. Germline-derived CDR1 and CDR2 are ENHRY and SYGVKD. There are 15 residues in the CDR3. V was clipped by 2 bases and J by 4 bases; unmatched bases: 5. CDR3 region: CAISEGTGVRYEQYF. CDR3 in DNA: TGTGCCATCAGTGAGGGGACAGGGGTACGGTACGAGCAGTACTTC.

This chain joins TRBV6-2 or TRBV6-3 and TRBJ1-1; D gene unclear. Per germline, CDR1 MNHEY and CDR2 SVGEGT. CDR3 length equals 15 residues. V gave up 2 bases and J gave up 1 base, with 11 bases separating them. This chain's CDR3 is CASSYDFLQNTEAFF. The DNA for the CDR3 is TGTGCCAGCAGTTACGACTTTTTACAGAACACTGAAGCTTTCTTT.

The chain joins TRBV19 to TRBJ1-1; 7 nucleotides agree with TRBD1. The V gene's germline CDR1 is LNHDA and CDR2 SQIVND (reference sequence). The CDR3 contains 14 residues. V was pared by 1 base and J by 1 base, with 0 bases of the junction left unmatched. This CDR3 reads CASSIGQGNTEAFF. The CDR3 DNA reads as TGTGCCAGTAGTATAGGACAGGGGAACACTGAAGCTTTCTTT.

The chain employs TRBV19 and TRBJ1-1, with 7 bases aligning to TRBD1. V lost 7 bases, J lost 4 bases, and 3 bases stayed unmatched. The CDR3 is made up of 12 amino acids. Germline-derived CDR1 and CDR2 are LNHDA and SQIVND (reference sequence). The CDR3 loop reads CASKAGGTEAFF. For the CDR3, the DNA is TGTGCCAGTAAGGCAGGGGGCACTGAAGCTTTCTTT.

The chain links TRBV6-5 to TRBJ1-5; weak D call: TRBD1 (5 bases). The CDR3 has 15 residues. The V and J ends lost 7 bases and 7 bases respectively, with 20 bases between them. Germline CDR1 and CDR2: MNHEY and SVGAGI. The CDR3 DNA follows: TGTGCCAGCACACACACCGGGGGAGGGCCACAGCCCCAGCATTTT. It encodes CASTHTGGGPQPQHF.

This sequence joins TRBV7-3 and TRBJ2-7, with 9 bases aligning to TRBD1. There are 15 residues in the CDR3. The germline V gene has CDR1 SGHTA and CDR2 FQGTGA. With V trimmed by 2 bases and J by 3 bases, 5 bases remained unmatched. The CDR3 is CASSLLGQGNYEQYF. DNA of the CDR3: TGTGCCAGCAGCTTACTGGGACAGGGTAACTACGAGCAGTACTTC.

This chain joins TRBV27 and TRBJ1-2, with D unresolved. Trimming left V 8 bases short and J 2 bases short, with 12 bases between. The CDR3 runs 13 residues. Germline values: CDR1 MNHEY, CDR2 SMNVEV (reference sequence). This CDR3 is CASSFGENYGYTF. CDR3 nucleotides: TGTGCCAGCTCATTCGGTGAAAACTATGGCTACACCTTC.

V is TRBV19 and J is TRBJ2-1; TRBD1 is a possible D gene (6 bases). Germline V gives CDR1 LNHDA, CDR2 SQIVND (reference sequence). The CDR3 is 15 residues long. Trimming pared 5 bases from V and 5 bases from J, leaving 16 bases between. Here the CDR3 reads CASSSGALVNNEQFF. CDR3 nucleotide sequence: TGTGCCAGTAGTTCAGGGGCGCTAGTCAACAATGAGCAGTTCTTC.

The chain has TRBV19 and TRBJ2-3, with a weak D call TRBD1 (5 bases). The CDR3 spans 14 residues. Deletions cut 5 bases from V and 1 base from J, with 10 bases between. Germline V CDR1 and CDR2: LNHDA, SQIVND (reference sequence). The CDR3 nucleotides read TGTGCCAGTAGTTGGGGCCCCCGCACAGATACGCAGTATTTT. Its protein is CASSWGPRTDTQYF.

The chain has TRBV7-2 and TRBJ1-2, with 8 bases aligning to TRBD1. Germline CDR1 is SGHTA and CDR2 is FQGNSA. The CDR3 spans 15 residues. V lost 1 base and J lost 5; bases outside the gene matches: 6. This chain's CDR3 is CASSLDPGTGYGYTF. The DNA of the CDR3 is TGTGCCAGCAGCTTAGACCCAGGGACAGGTTATGGCTACACCTTC.

This clone occurred once. The J gene is TRBJ1-5, the V gene TRBV19; D is unresolved. The CDR3 loop spans 16 amino acids. CDR1 is LNHDA and CDR2 is SQIVND in the germline V gene (reference sequence). The V end lost 3 bases, the J end lost 3 bases, and 15 bases lay between the germline ends. CDR3 sequence: CASSIFGGRFNQPQHF. As DNA, the CDR3 is TGTGCCAGTAGTATTTTTGGTGGCAGATTCAATCAGCCCCAGCATTTT. Full variable domain (outside the CDR3, taken from reference TRBV19 and TRBJ1-5): DGGITQSPKYLFRKEGQNVTLSCEQNLNHDAMYWYRQDPGQGLRLIYYSQIVNDFQKGDIAEGYSVSREKKESFPLTVTSAQKNPTAFYLCASSIFGGRFNQPQHFGDGTRLSIL.

The chain has TRBV28 and TRBJ2-1, with 11 bases lining up with TRBD2. Germline CDR1 reads MDHEN; CDR2 reads SYDVKM. This CDR3 is built from 19 residues. The trim removed 1 base at V and 3 bases at J, leaving 11 bases unmatched. CDR3 nucleotides: TGTGCCAGCAGTTTATACGGGTCCCTAGCGGGAGGCCGCTACAATGAGCAGTTCTTC. Protein sequence: CASSLYGSLAGGRYNEQFF.

The rearrangement joins TRBV18 to TRBJ1-4, with D perhaps matching TRBD1 (6 bases). V gave up 3 bases and J gave up 6 bases, with 17 bases separating them. CDR3 size: 16 residues. Looked up from germline, CDR1 is KGHSH and CDR2 is LQKENI. Here the CDR3 DNA reads TGTGCCAGCTCACCTTTACCAAAACAGGGATATGAAAAACTGTTTTTT. Translating gives CASSPLPKQGYEKLFF. The full variable domain, completed using reference TRBV18 and TRBJ1-4, is NAGVMQNPRHLVRRRGQEARLRCSPMKGHSHVYWYRQLPEEGLKFMVYLQKENIIDESGMPKERFSAEFPKEGPSILRIQQVVRGDSAAYFCASSPLPKQGYEKLFFGSGTQLSVL.

V and J are TRBV7-8 and TRBJ1-2; the D is unclear. V lost 3 bases and J 1 base, leaving 6 bases between the germline ends. Looked up from germline, CDR1 is SGHVS and CDR2 is FQNEAQ. This CDR3 spans 13 amino acids. DNA of the CDR3: TGTGCCAGCAGCTTTGAGAGTAACTATGGCTACACCTTC. Translated, it gives CASSFESNYGYTF.

This clone was picked up a small number of times. The CDR3 DNA follows: TGTGCCAGCAGCCTCTGGGTAGACGGGGAGCTGTTTTTT. Its protein is CASSLWVDGELFF. The chain combines TRBV7-9 with TRBJ2-2; D is ambiguous. The CDR3 length is 13 residues. Trimming took off 5 bases at V and 7 bases at J, with 11 bases between the two ends. Germline-derived CDR1 and CDR2 are SEHNR and FQNEAQ (reference sequence). The variable domain in full, with the rest retrieved from reference TRBV7-9 and TRBJ2-2, is DTGVSQNPRHKITKRGQNVTFRCDPISEHNRLYWYRQTLGQGPEFLTYFQNEAQLEKSRLLSDRFSAERPKGSFSTLEIQRTEQGDSAMYLCASSLWVDGELFFGEGSRLTVL.

In regard to this clone: Distinct nucleotide sequences in the sample also encode this CDR3. V gene TRBV6-4 combines with J gene TRBJ1-1; D may be TRBD1 (6 bases). The CDR3 totals 13 residues. Germline assignment: CDR1 MRHNA and CDR2 SNTAGT. The V and J ends lost 6 bases and 1 base respectively, with 9 bases between them. The CDR3: CASSEQGNTEAFF. The CDR3 nucleotides are TGTGCCAGCAGCGAACAGGGGAACACTGAAGCTTTCTTT.

V usage is TRBV4-2 and J usage is TRBJ2-3, with 7 positions matching TRBD2. The CDR3 has 15 residues. Germline CDR1 is LGHNA and CDR2 is YNFKEQ. The junction had 3 bases not matched to a gene; V was cut back by 1 base and J by 2 bases. The CDR3 DNA sequence: TGTGCCAGCAGCCAAGTGGGGGGGTCCACAGATACGCAGTATTTT. Its translation is CASSQVGGSTDTQYF.

The rearrangement uses TRBV27 and TRBJ1-1, with TRBD1 identical over 7 bases. J lost 3 bases, V lost 5 bases, and 9 bases had no gene match. CDR1 and CDR2 from the germline V gene are MNHEY and SMNVEV (reference sequence). CDR3 length: 15 amino acids. CDR3 nucleotides: TGTGCCAGCAGTCTAAGATCCGGGACAGACACTGAAGCTTTCTTT. Protein sequence: CASSLRSGTDTEAFF.

The rearrangement uses TRBV2 and TRBJ2-5; possible D gene TRBD2, 5 bases. The CDR3 spans 12 residues. The ends were cut back, 10 bases at V and 5 bases at J, with 14 bases in the middle. Germline CDR1 reads SNHLY; CDR2 reads FYNNEI. CDR3 in amino acids: CATTLRRETQYF. CDR3 in DNA: TGTGCCACCACCCTTAGGAGGGAGACCCAGTACTTC.

The rearrangement uses TRBV28 and TRBJ2-1; the D is unclear. The germline gives CDR1 MDHEN, CDR2 SYDVKM. Deletions cut 3 bases from V and 0 bases from J, with 15 bases between. This CDR3 has 17 amino acids. This chain's CDR3 is CASSFPVPRSSYNEQFF. As DNA, the CDR3 is TGTGCCAGCAGTTTCCCAGTTCCCCGGAGCTCCTACAATGAGCAGTTCTTC.

The chain joins TRBV5-8 to TRBJ1-5, with 9 bases fitting TRBD1. The V and J ends lost 3 bases and 2 bases, in that order; junction bases with no gene match: 3. Germline V lookup: CDR1 SGHTS, CDR2 YDEGEE. This CDR3 is 15 amino acids long. The CDR3 nucleotides read TGTGCCAGCAGCTATCGGACAGGGGGCAATCAGCCCCAGCATTTT. It yields the protein CASSYRTGGNQPQHF.

This clone came up once. This rearrangement joins TRBV7-9 to TRBJ2-6; a weak D match, TRBD1 (5 bases). With 4 bases removed from V and 3 bases from J, the gap between germline ends came to 19 bases. Germline lookup yields CDR1 SEHNR and CDR2 FQNEAQ (reference sequence). The CDR3 loop spans 18 amino acids. As DNA, the CDR3 is TGTGCCAGCAGCTCCGTCGGGCATCTTACAGGTGGGGCCAACGTCCTGACTTTC. The encoded protein is CASSSVGHLTGGANVLTF.

This clone has just a few counts. The V gene is TRBV11-2, the J gene TRBJ2-3, with 7 bases fitting TRBD2. Germline CDR1 and CDR2: SGHAT and FQNNGV. The CDR3 totals 16 residues. Trimming at V came to 0 bases and at J to 2 bases, leaving 5 bases not matched to a gene. CDR3 coding DNA: TGTGCCAGCAGCTTAGACGGGAGCGGGGCCACAGATACGCAGTATTTT. Translation: CASSLDGSGATDTQYF. The variable domain in full, completed from reference TRBV11-2 and TRBJ2-3, reads EAGVAQSPRYKIIEKRQSVAFWCNPISGHATLYWYQQILGQGPKLLIQFQNNGVVDDSQLPKDRFSAERLKGVDSTLKIQPAKLEDSAVYLCASSLDGSGATDTQYFGPGTRLTVL.

This sequence joins TRBV7-9 and TRBJ2-2, with 13 bases fitting TRBD2. The CDR3 loop spans 16 amino acids. Losses at the gene ends were 3 bases for V and 4 bases for J; bases not matched to a gene: 2. In germline, CDR1 is SEHNR, CDR2 FQNEAQ (reference sequence). CDR3 nucleotide sequence: TGTGCCAGCAGCTTTACTAGCGGGAGGGGCACCGGGGAGCTGTTTTTT. It yields the protein CASSFTSGRGTGELFF.

V usage is TRBV11-1 and J usage is TRBJ1-2; D gene ambiguous. The germline V and J ends were trimmed by 1 base and 3 bases, with 3 bases remaining between them. Germline V CDR1 and CDR2: SGHAT, FQDESV (reference sequence). The CDR3 covers 12 residues. In nucleotides, the CDR3 is TGTGCCAGCAGCTTAGGCGACTATGGCTACACCTTC. Its translation: CASSLGDYGYTF.

This clone is a singleton in its sample. The chain recombines TRBV9 with TRBJ2-7; 11 bases map to TRBD2. Unmatched junction bases numbered 5, after V lost 3 bases and J lost 3 bases. The germline V gene encodes CDR1 SGDLS and CDR2 YYNGEE. The CDR3 loop spans 15 amino acids. The CDR3 bases are TGTGCCAGCAGCGCCGGGACTAGCGGATACTACGAGCAGTACTTC. It encodes CASSAGTSGYYEQYF.

The rearrangement uses TRBV4-1 and TRBJ1-6, with D perhaps matching TRBD1 (5 bases). Trimming left V 2 bases short and J 8 bases short, with 13 bases between. CDR3 length equals 15 residues. Germline V lookup: CDR1 MGHRA, CDR2 YSYEKL. DNA of the CDR3: TGCGCCAGCAGCCAACTACAGGTCTTAGATTCACCCCTCCACTTT. Translated: CASSQLQVLDSPLHF.

This chain connects TRBV2 to TRBJ2-1; D unclear. Trimming pared 2 bases from V and 4 bases from J, leaving 6 bases between. This CDR3 comprises 13 residues. Germline V CDR1 and CDR2: SNHLY, FYNNEI. The CDR3 DNA reads TGTGCCAGCAGTGAAAGCCGGTACAATGAGCAGTTCTTC. It is translated as CASSESRYNEQFF.

This rearrangement joins TRBV24-1 to TRBJ1-5; D uncertain. V was clipped by 4 bases and J by 0 bases, with 6 bases between them. The CDR3 extends over 14 amino acids. CDR1 is KGHDR, CDR2 SFDVKD, per germline. The CDR3 protein is CATSERGSNQPQHF. As DNA, the CDR3 is TGTGCCACCAGTGAGAGAGGTAGCAATCAGCCCCAGCATTTT.